This T cell receptor beta chain was recovered during a study of T cell responses to AZD1222 COVID-19 vaccine. Study summary: Second doses at about 4 or about 12 weeks were pooled. Study results and caveats: Repertoire sampling happened only post peak T cell response. It should be noted that donors were predominantly white British and more often female, and clonal diversity was possibly underestimated. Recipients of AZD1222 seropositive at baseline numbered only 6 or 7.

Germline CDR1 SGHTA, CDR2 FQGNSA. V was cut by 5 bases and J by 7 bases, with 15 bases left in between. This CDR3 comprises 14 residues. Produced via immunoSEQ multiplex PCR; TCRdb's table is partial and in-frame only. In the table there are 95,000 to 100,000 clones, about 86% of which are singletons. About this clone itself: Its antigen is as yet unknown.

The chain links TRBV7-2 to TRBJ2-1; D unclear. Sequenced material: peripheral blood, taken on day 0 of AZD1222 vaccination. This clonotype was obtained from an adult in good health. The CDR3, as DNA: TGTGCCAGCAGCCCTGGACCTACTGGGAATGAGCAGTTCTTC. Protein product: CASSPGPTGNEQFF.